A single sample is the source of the 30 T cell receptor beta chains below, sequenced in a study of patients and donors after allogeneic stem cell transplantation. MiXCR was run by TCRdb on the RT-PCR reads, yielding one entry per CDR3 protein. Of 800,000 to 1,000,000 distinct CDR3 sequences in the sample, about a sixth were seen once. Input material: blood, either unsorted or a sorted T cell fraction (not recorded which). These receptors were obtained from a human donor who was either an allogeneic HSCT recipient or a stem cell or donor lymphocyte infusion donor (not recorded which). It is not recorded whose cells these are; they may come from a transplant donor.

J is TRBJ1-2 and V is TRBV18; tentatively, D is TRBD1 (6 bases). This CDR3 comprises 15 residues. CDR1 and CDR2 from the germline V gene are KGHSH and LQKENI. V gave up 6 bases and J gave up 0 bases, with 14 bases separating them. The chain's CDR3 is CASSQLQGANYGYTF. The CDR3 DNA sequence: TGTGCCAGCTCTCAACTACAGGGAGCTAACTATGGCTACACCTTC.

The V gene is TRBV7-2, the J gene TRBJ2-3, with no clear D. Trimming left V 2 bases short and J 1 base short, with 10 bases between. CDR1 is SGHTA and CDR2 is FQGNSA in the germline V gene. The CDR3 totals 15 residues. This CDR3 reads CASSLRGLRTDTQYF. CDR3 nucleotides: TGTGCCAGCAGCTTACGAGGCCTCCGCACAGATACGCAGTATTTT.

The chain carries TRBV27 and TRBJ2-2; D is possibly TRBD2 (5 bases). CDR1 is MNHEY and CDR2 is SMNVEV in the germline V gene (reference sequence). V was trimmed by 6 bases and J by 2 bases, leaving 19 bases between them. The CDR3 runs 17 residues. The CDR3: CASSRGSHLTNTGELFF. The CDR3, as DNA: TGTGCCAGCAGCCGAGGGTCCCACCTAACAAACACCGGGGAGCTGTTTTTT.

The chain recombines TRBV10-3 with TRBJ2-5; the match to TRBD2 covers 12 bases. The germline gives CDR1 ENHRY, CDR2 SYGVKD. The CDR3 has 16 residues. The trim removed 5 bases at V and 3 bases at J, leaving 7 bases unmatched. CDR3 nucleotides: TGTGCCATCAGTAGGACTAGCGGGAAAGGGAAAGAGACCCAGTACTTC. Translation: CAISRTSGKGKETQYF.

The chain combines TRBV4-2 with TRBJ2-7; D perhaps matches TRBD1 (5 bases). Germline V gene sequence: CDR1 LGHNA, CDR2 YNFKEQ. The CDR3 spans 13 residues. Trimming shortened V by 3 bases and J by 5 bases, and 11 bases separated the two germline ends. The CDR3 nucleotides are TGTGCCAGCAGCCACCGGACACTCCACGAGCAGTACTTC. Amino acid sequence: CASSHRTLHEQYF.

The chain has TRBV3-1 and TRBJ2-2, with D possibly TRBD2 on 6 matching bases. This CDR3 has 14 amino acids. Trimming stripped 3 bases from V and 6 bases from J, with 11 bases between. The germline gives CDR1 LGHDT, CDR2 YNNKEL (reference sequence). CDR3 region: CASSQEGSAGELFF. CDR3 in DNA: TGTGCCAGCAGCCAGGAGGGGAGCGCCGGGGAGCTGTTTTTT.

The V and J genes are TRBV7-2 and TRBJ2-7; possibly TRBD1 for D (5 bases). CDR3 length equals 15 residues. Trimming took off 3 bases at V and 2 bases at J, with 14 bases between the two ends. CDR1 and CDR2 (germline): SGHTA, FQGNSA. Here the CDR3 DNA reads TGTGCCAGCAGCTTGTATAGGGGTCTCCCCTACGAGCAGTACTTC. Its translation: CASSLYRGLPYEQYF.

This clonotype was recorded at least ten times. The rearrangement joins TRBV4-1 to TRBJ2-3, with D hard to call. CDR1 is MGHRA, CDR2 YSYEKL, per germline. This CDR3 comprises 13 residues. The germline V and J ends were trimmed by 3 bases and 3 bases, with 7 bases remaining between them. CDR3 nucleotides: TGCGCCAGCAGCCAGGTCGGAACAGATACGCAGTATTTT. Protein sequence: CASSQVGTDTQYF.

The chain carries TRBV6-2 or TRBV6-3 and TRBJ2-2, with 10 bases identical to TRBD2. The germline CDR1 and CDR2 sequences are MNHEY and SVGEGT. The CDR3 has 16 amino acids. J gave up 4 bases and V 2 bases, and 4 bases lay outside the gene matches. CDR3 residues: CASSYTSGGATGELFF. The CDR3 DNA sequence: TGTGCCAGCAGTTACACGAGCGGGGGGGCCACCGGGGAGCTGTTTTTT.

The chain joins TRBV15 to TRBJ2-7; 8 nucleotides match TRBD1. CDR3 length: 17 residues. V trimming: 2 bases; J trimming: 1 base; junction bases outside the gene matches: 10. The germline V gene encodes CDR1 LNHNV and CDR2 YYDKDF (reference sequence). The CDR3 DNA follows: TGTGCCACCAGCAGACTAACAGGGACAGGAGAATCCTACGAGCAGTACTTC. Translated, it gives CATSRLTGTGESYEQYF. The variable domain in full, with the rest retrieved from reference TRBV15 and TRBJ2-7, is DAMVIQNPRYQVTQFGKPVTLSCSQTLNHNVMYWYQQKSSQAPKLLFHYYDKDFNNEADTPDNFQSRRPNTSFCFLDIRSPGLGDTAMYLCATSRLTGTGESYEQYFGPGTRLTVT.

This clonotype occurred a few times. The rearrangement joins TRBV6-1 to TRBJ2-7; D is possibly TRBD1 (5 bases). Germline assignment: CDR1 MNHNS and CDR2 SASEGT. CDR3 length equals 14 residues. Trimming took 7 bases from V and 5 from J, leaving 18 bases between them. CDR3 nucleotide sequence: TGTGCCAGCACTGACCTCAGGGTTTTCGACGAGCAGTACTTC. Translation gives CASTDLRVFDEQYF.

The rearrangement uses TRBV3-1 and TRBJ2-3, with a tentative D call TRBD2 (6 bases). This CDR3 spans 15 amino acids. The V end was cut by 4 bases, the J end by 3 bases, with 14 bases between. Germline values: CDR1 LGHDT, CDR2 YNNKEL (reference sequence). The CDR3 DNA reads TGTGCCAGCAGCCTCGGTCTAGCGCTTACAGATACGCAGTATTTT. Translation: CASSLGLALTDTQYF.

The chain carries TRBV4-2 and TRBJ2-3; tentatively, D is TRBD2 (6 bases). The CDR3 length is 14 residues. V gave up 3 bases and J gave up 2 bases, with 9 bases separating them. Looked up from germline, CDR1 is LGHNA and CDR2 is YNFKEQ. The DNA of the CDR3 is TGTGCCAGCAGCCAGGGCGGGGACACAGATACGCAGTATTTT. It specifies CASSQGGDTDTQYF.

This clonotype appeared a few times. The rearrangement uses TRBV12-3 or TRBV12-4 and TRBJ1-4, with a possible D match to TRBD1 (5 bases). V shed 6 bases and J shed 4 bases, with 12 bases lying between them. The CDR3 is made up of 14 amino acids. CDR3 amino acids: CASSEGVGNEKLFF. DNA for the CDR3: TGTGCCAGCAGCGAAGGGGTTGGTAATGAAAAACTGTTTTTT.

This clonotype has a handful of counts. This chain uses TRBV5-1 with TRBJ2-3; 7 bases map to TRBD1. CDR3 length equals 14 residues. CDR1 SGHRS and CDR2 YFSETQ come from the germline V gene. The ends lost 8 bases at V and 2 bases at J; junction bases unmatched: 8. The DNA of the CDR3 is TGCGCCAGTAGCCGGGACAGATACACAGATACGCAGTATTTT. Encoded protein: CASSRDRYTDTQYF.

This clonotype occurred many times. The chain carries TRBV9 and TRBJ1-1; the match to TRBD1 covers 8 bases. With V trimmed by 5 bases and J by 5 bases, 5 bases remained unmatched. This CDR3 region has 13 residues. CDR1 is SGDLS, CDR2 YYNGEE, per germline. In nucleotides, the CDR3 is TGTGCCAGCAGTGTACAGGGGGGGACTGAAGCTTTCTTT. Its translation: CASSVQGGTEAFF.

This clonotype was picked up a small number of times. The chain uses TRBV10-3 and TRBJ2-3; weak D call: TRBD2 (7 bases). CDR1 is ENHRY and CDR2 is SYGVKD in the germline V gene. V lost 6 bases and J 4 bases, leaving 17 bases between the germline ends. The CDR3 loop spans 15 amino acids. The DNA of the CDR3 is TGTGCCATCAGAAGGGGGGGGGCTGGCGCAGATACGCAGTATTTT. It translates to CAIRRGGAGADTQYF.

This chain connects TRBV29-1 to TRBJ2-1; 9 bases match TRBD2. The CDR3 covers 14 residues. CDR1 and CDR2 from the germline V gene are SQVTM and ANQGSEA. With V trimmed by 3 bases and J by 3 bases, 3 bases remained unmatched. CDR3 DNA sequence: TGCAGCGTTGATCAGCGGGGGGACTACAATGAGCAGTTCTTC. It translates to CSVDQRGDYNEQFF.

This clonotype was seen only a few times. The chain links TRBV7-9 to TRBJ1-1; the D gene is possibly TRBD1 (5 bases). This CDR3 comprises 17 residues. Germline CDR1 SEHNR, CDR2 FQNEAQ (reference sequence). V lost 7 bases and J 3 bases, leaving 24 bases between the germline ends. The CDR3 nucleotides are TGTGCCAGCACCTCTCGTATCCGCTGGGGGAGGTACACTGAAGCTTTCTTT. Translating it yields CASTSRIRWGRYTEAFF.

The chain employs TRBV5-1 and TRBJ2-7; 8 bases map to TRBD1. The CDR3 is 15 residues long. Germline V CDR1 and CDR2: SGHRS, YFSETQ. Germline trimming cut 2 bases from V and 7 bases from J; bases unmatched to any gene: 11. This CDR3 is CASSFAGGSGGEQYF. The CDR3 coding sequence is TGCGCCAGCAGCTTCGCAGGGGGCTCCGGAGGAGAGCAGTACTTC.

The CDR3 DNA follows: TGCGCCAGCAGCCAAGGGTCGTGGGGGCCGTTCCCAGATACGCAGTATTTT. It yields the protein CASSQGSWGPFPDTQYF. J is TRBJ2-3 and V is TRBV4-3; weak D call: TRBD1 (6 bases). The germline CDR1 and CDR2 sequences are LGHNA and YSLEER. This CDR3 is built from 17 residues. Trimming pared 1 base from V and 4 bases from J, leaving 18 bases between.

The gene calls are TRBV6-5 and TRBJ1-4; 7 bases agree with TRBD1. The germline gives CDR1 MNHEY, CDR2 SVGAGI. The CDR3 sequence is 14 residues long. The trim removed 3 bases at V and 7 bases at J, leaving 5 bases unmatched. The CDR3 spells CASSYNRGGEKLFF. CDR3 sequence (DNA): TGTGCCAGCAGTTATAACAGGGGCGGTGAAAAACTGTTTTTT.

The V gene is TRBV6-5, the J gene TRBJ2-7; the match to TRBD2 covers 9 bases. This CDR3 spans 15 amino acids. V lost 2 bases and J lost 3; bases outside the gene matches: 5. From germline, CDR1 is MNHEY and CDR2 SVGAGI. The CDR3 coding sequence is TGTGCCAGCAGTTACAGGCTAGCGGGAATCTACGAGCAGTACTTC. This gives the protein CASSYRLAGIYEQYF.

The chain couples TRBV5-6 to TRBJ1-1; D ambiguous. V was cut by 4 bases and J by 5 bases, with 15 bases left in between. The CDR3 has 14 amino acids. Per germline, CDR1 SGHDT and CDR2 YYEEEE. CDR3 protein: CASSVARMGTEAFF. CDR3 bases: TGTGCCAGCAGCGTGGCTAGGATGGGAACTGAAGCTTTCTTT.

This chain's CDR3 is CASSGPLAGETSPGANVLTF. As DNA, the CDR3 is TGTGCCAGCAGCGGACCACTAGCGGGGGAAACCTCTCCTGGGGCCAACGTCCTGACTTTC. The rearrangement links TRBV7-3 to TRBJ2-6; TRBD2 agrees at 11 bases. Germline CDR1 SGHTA, CDR2 FQGTGA. The J segment lost 2 bases and the V segment lost 5 bases, leaving 14 bases of the junction unmatched. The CDR3 sequence is 20 residues long.

This clonotype has just a few counts. The chain has TRBV10-3 and TRBJ2-7; 10 nucleotides match TRBD1. The CDR3 spans 14 residues. Germline values: CDR1 ENHRY, CDR2 SYGVKD. The V gene end was trimmed by 6 bases and the J gene end by 10 bases; junction bases not matched to a gene: 12. This chain's CDR3 is CAIREGQGPTAQYF. Written as DNA, the CDR3 is TGTGCCATCAGGGAGGGACAGGGGCCTACGGCACAGTACTTC.

This clonotype was seen at least ten times. This sequence joins TRBV6-5 and TRBJ1-1; 7 bases are shared with TRBD1. Germline V gene data show CDR1 as MNHEY and CDR2 as SVGAGI. The CDR3 covers 12 residues. Unmatched junction bases numbered 8, after V lost 5 bases and J lost 11 bases. CDR3 sequence reads: CASSVRQGMAFF. The CDR3 DNA reads as TGTGCCAGCAGTGTTCGACAGGGTATGGCTTTCTTT.

This clonotype has at least ten counts. The CDR3 DNA sequence: TGTGCCAGCAGTCTAGTCGGGACGGTACGGGGGAACATTCAGTACTTC. Translation: CASSLVGTVRGNIQYF. V usage is TRBV12-3 or TRBV12-4 and J usage is TRBJ2-4; perhaps TRBD2 as D (6 bases). The CDR3 runs to 16 residues. V shed 5 bases and J shed 7 bases, with 21 bases lying between them.

J is TRBJ1-5 and V is TRBV9, with unresolved D. The CDR3 is 14 residues long. Germline V gene lookup returns CDR1 SGDLS and CDR2 YYNGEE. The V gene lost 0 bases and the J gene lost 3 bases, with 7 bases spanning the gap. The DNA of the CDR3 is TGTGCCAGCAGCGTAGAGGGATTCAATCAGCCCCAGCATTTT. Translation: CASSVEGFNQPQHF. The complete variable domain, with remaining parts taken from reference TRBV9 and TRBJ1-5, reads DSGVTQTPKHLITATGQRVTLRCSPRSGDLSVYWYQQSLDQGLQFLIQYYNGEERAKGNILERFSAQQFPDLHSELNLSSLELGDSALYFCASSVEGFNQPQHFGDGTRLSIL.

The chain joins TRBV3-1 to TRBJ1-1, with D possibly TRBD1 on 5 matching bases. The germline V and J ends were trimmed by 4 bases and 0 bases, with 9 bases remaining between them. This CDR3 has 14 residues. The germline gives CDR1 LGHDT, CDR2 YNNKEL (reference sequence). The CDR3 loop is CASSRQLMNTEAFF. In DNA, the CDR3 is TGTGCCAGCAGCCGACAGCTAATGAACACTGAAGCTTTCTTT. The full variable domain, with the rest looked up from reference TRBV3-1 and TRBJ1-1, is DTAVSQTPKYLVTQMGNDKSIKCEQNLGHDTMYWYKQDSKKFLKIMFSYNNKELIINETVPNRFSPKSPDKAHLNLHINSLELGDSAVYFCASSRQLMNTEAFFGQGTRLTVV.